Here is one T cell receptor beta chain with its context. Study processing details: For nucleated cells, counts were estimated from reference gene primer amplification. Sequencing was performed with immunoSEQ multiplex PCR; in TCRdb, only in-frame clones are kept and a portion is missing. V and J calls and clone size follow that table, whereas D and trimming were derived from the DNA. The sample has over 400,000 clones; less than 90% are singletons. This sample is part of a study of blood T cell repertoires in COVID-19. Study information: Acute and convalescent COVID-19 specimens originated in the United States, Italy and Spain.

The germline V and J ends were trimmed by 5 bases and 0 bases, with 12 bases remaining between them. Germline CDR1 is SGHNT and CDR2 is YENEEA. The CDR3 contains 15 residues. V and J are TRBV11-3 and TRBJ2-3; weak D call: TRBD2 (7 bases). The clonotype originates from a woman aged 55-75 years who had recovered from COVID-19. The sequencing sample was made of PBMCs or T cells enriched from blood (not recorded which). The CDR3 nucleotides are TGTGCCAGCAGCCTGGGGGGGCCTAGCACAGATACGCAGTATTTT. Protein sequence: CASSLGGPSTDTQYF.